The 28 T cell receptor beta chains in this list originate from one sample, sequenced in a study of blood T cell repertoires in COVID-19. Measured with immunoSEQ multiplex PCR; TCRdb has only the in-frame clones, and not every one. The top ten clones hold roughly 6.7% of a sample with a few hundred thousand clones, around 80% of them seen once. The sequencing sample was made of peripheral blood. The receptors shown here come from a woman aged 70 to 79 with acute or convalescent COVID-19.

This clone came up once. The rearrangement joins TRBV9 to TRBJ1-1; a possible D gene is TRBD1 (5 bases). Germline CDR1 reads SGDLS; CDR2 reads YYNGEE. V lost 0 bases and J 1 base, leaving 7 bases between the germline ends. The CDR3 is 14 amino acids. The CDR3 sequence: CASSVGQTNTEAFF. The DNA for the CDR3 is TGTGCCAGCAGCGTAGGACAGACGAACACTGAAGCTTTCTTT. Full variable domain (rest looked up from reference TRBV9 and TRBJ1-1): DSGVTQTPKHLITATGQRVTLRCSPRSGDLSVYWYQQSLDQGLQFLIQYYNGEERAKGNILERFSAQQFPDLHSELNLSSLELGDSALYFCASSVGQTNTEAFFGQGTRLTVV.

This chain connects TRBV6-4 to TRBJ2-7; possible D gene TRBD2, 6 bases. This CDR3 spans 18 amino acids. Trimming shortened V by 2 bases and J by 4 bases, and 24 bases separated the two germline ends. Germline V gene lookup returns CDR1 MRHNA and CDR2 SNTAGT. The CDR3 DNA reads as TGTGCCAGCAGTGACCGGCGGAGGGCCTCTAGGTCTGGGTACGAGCAGTACTTC. Its protein product is CASSDRRRASRSGYEQYF.

This clone appeared a single time. This chain joins TRBV6-6 and TRBJ2-2; D not certain. The CDR3 has 13 residues. Trimming took off 4 bases at V and 5 bases at J, with 8 bases between the two ends. Per the germline V gene, CDR1 is MNHNY and CDR2 is SVGAGI (reference sequence). As DNA, the CDR3 is TGTGCCAGCAGTTTCGACAAAACCGGGGAGCTGTTTTTT. Translation: CASSFDKTGELFF.

The chain recombines TRBV18 with TRBJ2-5; 7 nucleotides line up with TRBD1. With 2 bases clipped from V and 1 base from J, the junction kept 10 bases outside the gene matches. This CDR3 has 17 amino acids. Germline V gene data show CDR1 as KGHSH and CDR2 as LQKENI. The CDR3 sequence: CASSPFPTGDSQETQYF. The CDR3 coding sequence is TGTGCCAGCTCACCATTCCCCACAGGGGATTCCCAAGAGACCCAGTACTTC.

The rearrangement joins TRBV7-6 to TRBJ1-5; 9 nucleotides line up with TRBD1. V shed 4 bases and J 2 bases; nucleotides not matched to a gene: 3. The CDR3 extends over 15 amino acids. Germline-derived CDR1 and CDR2 are SGHVS and FNYEAQ. The CDR3 sequence: CASSWGQGGNQPQHF. The CDR3 coding sequence is TGTGCCAGCAGCTGGGGACAGGGCGGCAATCAGCCCCAGCATTTT.

To note about this clone: The junction departs from the called germline gene at one end, perhaps through a read error. The chain links TRBV7-2 to TRBJ2-5; D gene ambiguous. The CDR3 spans 14 residues. Germline V gene data show CDR1 as SGHTA and CDR2 as FQGNSA. The CDR3 coding sequence is TGTGCCAGCAGCTTAGTTACTTCCCGAGAGCCCCAGTACTTC. This encodes CASSLVTSREPQYF.

This clone appeared once. The genes are TRBV7-3 and TRBJ2-2, with 10 bases that match TRBD1. CDR1 SGHTA and CDR2 FQGTGA come from the germline V gene. With V trimmed by 5 bases and J by 1 base, 1 base remained unmatched. The CDR3 is made up of 15 amino acids. This CDR3 is CASSRTGGNTGELFF. The CDR3 DNA reads as TGTGCCAGCAGCCGGACAGGGGGGAACACCGGGGAGCTGTTTTTT.

This clone was seen more than once but under ten times. The J gene is TRBJ1-1, the V gene TRBV7-9, with no clear D. V was clipped by 7 bases and J by 7 bases, with 13 bases between them. Germline lookup yields CDR1 SEHNR and CDR2 FQNEAQ (reference sequence). There are 12 residues in the CDR3. The CDR3 bases are TGTGCCAGCACTCCCCCGGTCGATGAAGCTTTCTTT. As protein: CASTPPVDEAFF. Combining the CDR3 with reference TRBV7-9 and TRBJ1-1 gives the whole variable domain DTGVSQNPRHKITKRGQNVTFRCDPISEHNRLYWYRQTLGQGPEFLTYFQNEAQLEKSRLLSDRFSAERPKGSFSTLEIQRTEQGDSAMYLCASTPPVDEAFFGQGTRLTVV.

This chain joins TRBV7-6 and TRBJ1-3; weak D call: TRBD1 (5 bases). CDR1 and CDR2 (germline): SGHVS, FNYEAQ. The CDR3 consists of 16 residues. V lost 5 bases, J lost 4 bases, and 18 bases lay in between. The CDR3 is CASSPGPGYSGNTIYF. CDR3 bases: TGTGCCAGCAGCCCAGGGCCAGGGTATAGCGGAAACACCATATATTTT.

Concerning this clone: This same CDR3 is encoded by further DNA sequences in the sample. CDR3 nucleotides: TGCGCCAGCAGGCCGGGACTAGCTGGGGAGACCCAGTACTTC. This codes for CASRPGLAGETQYF. The chain uses TRBV5-1 and TRBJ2-5; 9 nucleotides agree with TRBD2. The germline gives CDR1 SGHRS, CDR2 YFSETQ. J was trimmed by 5 bases and V by 5 bases; bases with no gene match: 7. The CDR3 covers 14 residues.

This clone occurred a few times. The CDR3, as DNA: TGTGCCAGTAGTCAGCTTGGGACAGCGTCCTACGAGCAGTACGTC. Translation: CASSQLGTASYEQYV. This chain uses TRBV19 with TRBJ2-7, with TRBD1 matching 7 bases. The CDR3 loop spans 15 amino acids. V lost 5 bases to trimming and J lost 1 base; unmatched junction nucleotides: 8. Germline V gene lookup returns CDR1 LNHDA and CDR2 SQIVND (reference sequence).

The rearrangement uses TRBV10-2 and TRBJ1-5, with 9 bases identical to TRBD1. Germline CDR1 is WSHSY and CDR2 is SAAADI. The V segment lost 4 bases and the J segment 9 bases; nucleotides outside the gene matches: 10. CDR3 length: 15 residues. Written as DNA, the CDR3 is TGCGCCAGCAGTGGGGGACAGGGAGCCACGGGGCCCCAGCATTTT. This gives the protein CASSGGQGATGPQHF.

The genes are TRBV27 and TRBJ1-1; D gene unclear. Trimming removed 6 bases at V and 1 base at J, with 12 bases between. Germline CDR1 MNHEY, CDR2 SMNVEV (reference sequence). CDR3 length: 14 residues. Here the CDR3 DNA reads TGTGCCAGCAGCCCTCCCGACTCGAACACTGAAGCTTTCTTT. Protein: CASSPPDSNTEAFF.

The chain employs TRBV7-6 and TRBJ2-1; a weak D match, TRBD2 (5 bases). Germline V gene lookup returns CDR1 SGHVS and CDR2 FNYEAQ. Trimming pared 4 bases from V and 0 bases from J, leaving 10 bases between. This CDR3 is built from 15 residues. In nucleotides, the CDR3 is TGTGCCAGCAGCTATGAGGGCCTCTCCTACAATGAGCAGTTCTTC. It translates to CASSYEGLSYNEQFF.

This clone has a single count. The J gene is TRBJ2-1, the V gene TRBV6-5; weak D call: TRBD1 (7 bases). The CDR3 covers 14 residues. V gave up 10 bases and J gave up 7 bases, with 20 bases separating them. The germline V gene has CDR1 MNHEY and CDR2 SVGAGI. CDR3 loop: CATHTGEDWNEQFF. The CDR3 nucleotides read TGTGCCACCCATACAGGGGAGGACTGGAATGAGCAGTTCTTC.

V gene TRBV30 combines with J gene TRBJ1-3; D ambiguous. V was trimmed by 1 base and J by 4 bases, leaving 5 bases between them. This CDR3 comprises 12 residues. Germline CDR1 GTSNPN, CDR2 SVGIG (reference sequence). CDR3 sequence reads: CAWSESGNTIYF. CDR3 DNA sequence: TGTGCCTGGAGTGAAAGCGGAAACACCATATATTTT.

This clone was picked up a small number of times. This chain links TRBV14 with TRBJ1-2; no clear D gene. V was trimmed by 1 base and J by 4 bases, leaving 10 bases between them. Germline V gene data show CDR1 as SGHDN and CDR2 as FVKESK. This CDR3 has 14 amino acids. The DNA for the CDR3 is TGTGCCAGCAGCCAAGCAGGCGTGACCTATGGCTACACCTTC. Translation: CASSQAGVTYGYTF.

The chain couples TRBV18 to TRBJ2-2, with 7 positions matching TRBD1. V trimming: 6 bases; J trimming: 4 bases; junction bases outside the gene matches: 17. In germline, CDR1 is KGHSH, CDR2 LQKENI. The CDR3 is 18 amino acids. The chain's CDR3 is CASSSGGQGTDGTGELFF. The CDR3 region has the DNA TGTGCCAGCTCCTCTGGTGGCCAAGGGACAGACGGCACCGGGGAGCTGTTTTTT.

The gene calls are TRBV4-3 and TRBJ2-7; D is perhaps TRBD1 (6 bases). This CDR3 comprises 13 residues. CDR1 is LGHNA and CDR2 is YSLEER in the germline V gene. Trimming cost V 1 base and J 6 bases, with 10 bases left between them. CDR3 DNA: TGCGCCAGCAGCCAAGGCCAGGGGTCCGAGCAGTACTTC. It is translated as CASSQGQGSEQYF.

This clone was seen more than once but under ten times. This chain joins TRBV7-2 and TRBJ2-1; 10 bases fit TRBD2. CDR1 SGHTA and CDR2 FQGNSA come from the germline V gene. V dropped 5 bases and J dropped 9; count of bases not matched to a gene: 19. The CDR3 consists of 18 residues. CDR3 loop: CASSTSRWETSGFSEQFF. The CDR3 DNA reads TGTGCCAGCAGCACTAGCCGGTGGGAGACTAGCGGGTTTAGTGAGCAGTTCTTC.

The rearrangement links TRBV3-1 (or the pseudogene TRBV3-2) to TRBJ2-3; D perhaps matches TRBD1 (6 bases). Per the germline V gene, CDR1 is LGHDT and CDR2 is YNNKEL (reference sequence). Trimming shortened V by 1 base and J by 1 base, and 12 bases separated the two germline ends. The CDR3 spans 16 residues. CDR3 region: CASSQGVAGGTDTQYF. CDR3 DNA sequence: TGTGCCAGCAGCCAAGGGGTAGCAGGGGGCACAGATACGCAGTATTTT.

J is TRBJ2-5 and V is TRBV5-4; 12 bases are shared with TRBD1. This CDR3 has 14 residues. Trimming cost V 4 bases and J 7 bases; bases outside gene matches: 5. CDR1 and CDR2 from the germline V gene are SGHNT and YYREEE (reference sequence). The chain's CDR3 is CASSRDRGQATQYF. The DNA of the CDR3 is TGTGCCAGCAGCAGGGACAGGGGGCAGGCGACCCAGTACTTC. The whole variable domain, filled in from reference TRBV5-4 and TRBJ2-5, reads ETGVTQSPTHLIKTRGQQVTLRCSSQSGHNTVSWYQQALGQGPQFIFQYYREEENGRGNFPPRFSGLQFPNYSSELNVNALELDDSALYLCASSRDRGQATQYFGPGTRLLVL.

The V and J genes are TRBV21-1 and TRBJ2-7; TRBD1 is the table's D call, not checked against the DNA. TRBV21-1 represents a pseudogene. CDR3 length: 16 amino acids. DNA for the CDR3: TGTGCCAGCAGCACCCGACAGGGGTCAAGCTCCTACGAGCAGTACGTC. Protein product: CASSTRQGSSSYEQYV.

The rearrangement joins TRBV12-3 or TRBV12-4 to TRBJ2-7; possibly TRBD1 for D (5 bases). The CDR3 consists of 11 residues. Trimming left V 8 bases short and J 4 bases short, with 9 bases between. CDR3 residues: CASAAGYEQYF. DNA of the CDR3: TGTGCCAGCGCGGCAGGGTACGAGCAGTACTTC.

The rearrangement uses TRBV7-3 and TRBJ1-5; D is ambiguous. The CDR3 is made up of 13 amino acids. Germline CDR1 reads SGHTA; CDR2 reads FQGTGA. Trimming cost V 2 bases and J 1 base, with 3 bases left between them. CDR3 DNA: TGTGCCAGCAGCTTACAGAGCAATCAGCCCCAGCATTTT. Protein product: CASSLQSNQPQHF.

Ten or more counts support this clone. J is TRBJ1-6 and V is TRBV5-5; D might be TRBD1 (6 bases). Germline CDR1 SGHKS, CDR2 YYEKEE (reference sequence). The CDR3 consists of 16 residues. The V end lost 1 base, the J end lost 7 bases, and 15 bases lay between the germline ends. This CDR3 reads CASSLYLQGGNSPLHF. The CDR3 coding sequence is TGTGCCAGCAGCTTGTATCTACAGGGTGGAAATTCACCCCTCCACTTT.

This chain joins TRBV10-3 and TRBJ2-7; 7 bases match TRBD1. The germline V gene has CDR1 ENHRY and CDR2 SYGVKD. The CDR3 loop spans 13 amino acids. Trimming took 11 bases from V and 4 from J; bases not matched to a gene: 11. The CDR3 nucleotides read TGTGCCGTTTCCCCAGGACAGGAGTACGAGCAGTACGTC. It translates to CAVSPGQEYEQYV.

The rearrangement uses TRBV5-1 and TRBJ2-5; 11 nucleotides agree with TRBD2. After removal of 2 bases from V and 1 base from J, the junction contained 4 bases not matched to a gene. This CDR3 spans 16 amino acids. From germline, CDR1 is SGHRS and CDR2 YFSETQ. The CDR3 nucleotides are TGCGCCAGCAGCTTACTACTAGCGGGGGCCCAAGAGACCCAGTACTTC. Encoded protein: CASSLLLAGAQETQYF.